This entry lists 27 T cell receptor beta chains sequenced from one sample in a study of siplizumab effects on memory and regulatory T cells. The data were produced by immunoSEQ multiplex PCR, yet TCRdb's version contains in-frame clones alone and is incomplete. The top ten clones hold roughly 0.15% of a sample with about 100,000 clones, 75% to 95% of them seen once. Input material: CD4+ T cells sorted from blood. The receptor source for this set is a human donor in good health.

The chain is built from TRBV28 and TRBJ1-5; D is unresolved. CDR3 length: 16 amino acids. Germline V gene sequence: CDR1 MDHEN, CDR2 SYDVKM. Deletions cut 1 base from V and 0 bases from J, with 10 bases between. The DNA for the CDR3 is TGTGCCAGCAGTTTATTCAAGGTTTTTAGCAATCAGCCCCAGCATTTT. The encoded protein is CASSLFKVFSNQPQHF.

The chain carries TRBV28 and TRBJ1-2, with no clear D. The CDR3 is 11 residues long. V lost 5 bases to trimming and J lost 5 bases, with 6 bases between them. Germline V gene sequence: CDR1 MDHEN, CDR2 SYDVKM. CDR3 region: CASSEVYGYTF. The CDR3 DNA reads as TGTGCCAGCAGTGAAGTGTATGGCTACACCTTC.

The chain uses TRBV30 and TRBJ2-3, with D possibly TRBD1 on 6 matching bases. V shed 3 bases and J shed 1 base, with 14 bases lying between them. The CDR3 totals 15 residues. Germline values: CDR1 GTSNPN, CDR2 SVGIG (reference sequence). CDR3 loop: CAWRRQVMGTDTQYF. As DNA, the CDR3 is TGTGCCTGGAGAAGACAGGTGATGGGCACAGATACGCAGTATTTT.

The chain combines TRBV9 with TRBJ2-1; the D gene could be TRBD1 or TRBD2 (5 bases each). This CDR3 spans 12 amino acids. Looked up from germline, CDR1 is SGDLS and CDR2 is YYNGEE. Trimming took 0 bases from V and 8 from J, leaving 6 bases between them. The CDR3 DNA reads as TGTGCCAGCAGCGTAGGAGGGGATGAGCAGTTCTTC. Encoded protein: CASSVGGDEQFF.

V is TRBV9 and J is TRBJ2-1; D gene unclear. The CDR3 extends over 13 amino acids. V was clipped by 3 bases and J by 10 bases, with 14 bases between them. Germline values: CDR1 SGDLS, CDR2 YYNGEE. The CDR3 DNA is TGTGCCAGCAGCGATATCCTCTCCGGGGAGCAGTTCTTC. It yields the protein CASSDILSGEQFF. Full variable domain (outside the CDR3, taken from reference TRBV9 and TRBJ2-1): DSGVTQTPKHLITATGQRVTLRCSPRSGDLSVYWYQQSLDQGLQFLIQYYNGEERAKGNILERFSAQQFPDLHSELNLSSLELGDSALYFCASSDILSGEQFFGPGTRLTVL.

The chain combines TRBV19 with TRBJ1-2; D remains ambiguous. V was cut by 3 bases and J by 4 bases, with 9 bases left in between. Germline V lookup: CDR1 LNHDA, CDR2 SQIVND (reference sequence). The CDR3 is 13 residues long. CDR3 in DNA: TGTGCCAGTAGTATCTTGGGTCCCTATGGCTACACCTTC. This sequence encodes CASSILGPYGYTF.

V is TRBV30 and J is TRBJ1-2; D is uncertain. This CDR3 spans 12 amino acids. Germline values: CDR1 GTSNPN, CDR2 SVGIG (reference sequence). V was shortened by 3 bases and J by 1 base, with 6 bases between the two germline ends. The CDR3 coding sequence is TGTGCCTGGAGCGAGGGTAACTATGGCTACACCTTC. Its translation: CAWSEGNYGYTF.

The chain has TRBV11-2 and TRBJ1-5; maybe TRBD1 (5 bases). CDR3 size: 14 residues. Trimming took 4 bases from V and 2 from J, leaving 9 bases between them. Germline lookup yields CDR1 SGHAT and CDR2 FQNNGV. The CDR3 region is CASSSLGGNQPQHF. DNA for the CDR3: TGTGCCAGCAGCTCGTTAGGGGGCAATCAGCCCCAGCATTTT.

This chain uses TRBV19 with TRBJ2-5, with TRBD1 matching 8 bases. The CDR3 has 14 residues. With 6 bases clipped from V and 5 bases from J, the junction kept 8 bases outside the gene matches. Germline CDR1 and CDR2: LNHDA and SQIVND (reference sequence). The DNA for the CDR3 is TGTGCCAGTAGCGAGTCAGGGGGCGTTGAGACCCAGTACTTC. This translates into CASSESGGVETQYF.

The rearrangement links TRBV5-4 to TRBJ2-2, with 16 positions matching TRBD2. Losses at the gene ends were 4 bases for V and 3 bases for J; bases not matched to a gene: 6. Germline V gene lookup returns CDR1 SGHNT and CDR2 YYREEE (reference sequence). The CDR3 length is 18 residues. DNA for the CDR3: TGTGCCAGCAGCCTTGGGACTAGCGGGGGGGCTTACACCGGGGAGCTGTTTTTT. Encoded protein: CASSLGTSGGAYTGELFF.

V and J are TRBV9 and TRBJ2-1; 11 bases are shared with TRBD2. This CDR3 region has 15 residues. Germline CDR1 and CDR2: SGDLS and YYNGEE. The V and J ends lost 4 bases and 6 bases, in that order; junction bases with no gene match: 6. CDR3 sequence (DNA): TGTGCCAGCAGCCTTAGCGGGGGGGCGGTCAATGAGCAGTTCTTC. This gives the protein CASSLSGGAVNEQFF.

The chain combines TRBV12-5 with TRBJ1-6; D gene unclear. V lost 6 bases, J lost 15 bases, and 12 bases lay in between. The germline CDR1 and CDR2 sequences are LGHNT and FRNRAP. The CDR3 has 11 amino acids. This CDR3 is CASGMGNHLHF. CDR3 in DNA: TGTGCTAGTGGAATGGGTAATCACCTCCACTTT.

The chain recombines TRBV29-1 with TRBJ1-2; no firm D call. Trimming removed 4 bases from V and 0 bases from J, with 12 bases in between. The CDR3 loop spans 14 amino acids. CDR1 and CDR2 (germline): SQVTM, ANQGSEA. CDR3 residues: CSVARRLANYGYTF. CDR3 coding DNA: TGCAGCGTTGCCCGGCGTCTAGCTAACTATGGCTACACCTTC.

Regarding this clone: This CDR3 is also generated by other DNA sequences in the sample. This sequence joins TRBV6-1 and TRBJ1-5; no clear D gene. V was clipped by 0 bases and J by 12 bases, with 18 bases between them. The CDR3 is 15 amino acids. Germline V gene lookup returns CDR1 MNHNS and CDR2 SASEGT. The CDR3 DNA is TGTGCCAGCAGTGAAGCTGTACAGCTTTCCTTGCTCCAGCATTTT. The encoded protein is CASSEAVQLSLLQHF.

A single count supports this clone. This chain links TRBV19 with TRBJ2-7, with 8 bases matching TRBD1. CDR1 is LNHDA, CDR2 SQIVND, per germline (reference sequence). The CDR3 is made up of 15 amino acids. V was pared by 0 bases and J by 4 bases, with 5 bases of the junction left unmatched. This chain's CDR3 is CASSIDRQGAYEQYF. The CDR3 coding sequence is TGTGCCAGTAGTATAGATCGCCAGGGGGCTTACGAGCAGTACTTC.

V gene TRBV7-3 combines with J gene TRBJ2-5; a weak D match, TRBD2 (6 bases). The germline V gene has CDR1 SGHTA and CDR2 FQGTGA. Between the trimmed V and J ends, which lost 2 bases and 5 bases, there was a span of 12 bases. CDR3 length: 14 residues. The chain's CDR3 is CASSLYPRGETQYF. The CDR3 DNA follows: TGTGCCAGCAGCTTATACCCTCGGGGGGAGACCCAGTACTTC.

The genes are TRBV11-2 and TRBJ2-2, with D perhaps matching TRBD2 (6 bases). The CDR3 is 14 amino acids. V dropped 3 bases and J dropped 7 bases, with 12 bases sitting between them. CDR1 and CDR2 from the germline V gene are SGHAT and FQNNGV. In DNA, the CDR3 is TGTGCCAGCAGCTTCGGCGGGACCTACGGGGAGCTGTTTTTT. Protein: CASSFGGTYGELFF.

V and J are TRBV4-2 and TRBJ2-2; 7 bases map to TRBD1. CDR1 and CDR2 (germline): LGHNA, YNFKEQ. The length of the CDR3 is 15 residues. J lost 5 bases, V lost 4 bases, and 7 bases had no gene match. The CDR3 DNA reads TGTGCCAGCAGCCCACAGGGGAGTGAGACCGGGGAGCTGTTTTTT. It codes for CASSPQGSETGELFF.

The V gene is TRBV10-3, the J gene TRBJ2-5; maybe TRBD2 (5 bases). The CDR3 runs 12 residues. Trimming cost V 4 bases and J 5 bases, with 8 bases left between them. Germline V gives CDR1 ENHRY, CDR2 SYGVKD. The CDR3 DNA sequence: TGTGCCATCAGTGGGACGGGGGAGACCCAGTACTTC. The encoded protein is CAISGTGETQYF.

The chain recombines TRBV19 with TRBJ1-4, with D hard to call. Looked up from germline, CDR1 is LNHDA and CDR2 is SQIVND (reference sequence). This CDR3 contains 16 residues. V lost 2 bases to trimming and J lost 0 bases, with 10 bases between them. The CDR3 nucleotides are TGTGCCAGTAGTATAAGGTCGATTGCAACTAATGAAAAACTGTTTTTT. It encodes CASSIRSIATNEKLFF.

The chain combines TRBV18 with TRBJ2-5; weak D call: TRBD1 (6 bases). This CDR3 comprises 15 residues. Trimming left V 2 bases short and J 2 bases short, with 12 bases between. Germline values: CDR1 KGHSH, CDR2 LQKENI. CDR3 sequence: CASSPNPQGQETQYF. The CDR3 DNA reads TGTGCCAGCTCACCAAATCCACAGGGTCAAGAGACCCAGTACTTC. Full variable domain (missing parts from reference TRBV18 and TRBJ2-5): NAGVMQNPRHLVRRRGQEARLRCSPMKGHSHVYWYRQLPEEGLKFMVYLQKENIIDESGMPKERFSAEFPKEGPSILRIQQVVRGDSAAYFCASSPNPQGQETQYFGPGTRLLVL.

The chain couples TRBV15 to TRBJ1-6; D not certain. Germline assignment: CDR1 LNHNV and CDR2 YYDKDF (reference sequence). The CDR3 loop spans 15 amino acids. The V and J ends lost 1 base and 6 bases respectively, with 10 bases between them. The DNA for the CDR3 is TGTGCCACCAGCAGAGGGAGTGGAGGTAATTCACCCCTCCACTTT. Amino acids: CATSRGSGGNSPLHF.

A few counts support this clone. V is TRBV7-6 and J is TRBJ1-2, with D possibly being TRBD1 (6 bases). Per germline, CDR1 SGHVS and CDR2 FNYEAQ. Between the trimmed V and J ends, which lost 1 base and 8 bases, there was a span of 14 bases. The CDR3 covers 14 residues. CDR3 coding DNA: TGTGCCAGCAGCTTAGAACCGGGGGCGCAAGGCTACACCTTC. Its translation is CASSLEPGAQGYTF.

The CDR3 spells CASSLAGPNYGYTF. The CDR3 nucleotides are TGTGCCAGCAGCTTAGCGGGCCCGAACTATGGCTACACCTTC. The gene calls are TRBV7-8 and TRBJ1-2, with D unclear. V lost 0 bases to trimming and J lost 2 bases, with 7 bases between them. The CDR3 loop spans 14 amino acids. CDR1 is SGHVS and CDR2 is FQNEAQ in the germline V gene.

This rearrangement joins TRBV7-2 to TRBJ2-1; D unresolved. The CDR3 spans 12 residues. The V gene's germline CDR1 is SGHTA and CDR2 FQGNSA. V dropped 4 bases and J dropped 9 bases, with 10 bases sitting between them. In nucleotides, the CDR3 is TGTGCCAGCAGCTCTTCCACTGTTGAGCAGTTCTTC. This gives the protein CASSSSTVEQFF.

This sequence joins TRBV5-1 and TRBJ1-2, with D possibly TRBD1 on 5 matching bases. The CDR3 covers 13 residues. Looked up from germline, CDR1 is SGHRS and CDR2 is YFSETQ. Trimming took 3 bases from V and 3 from J, leaving 9 bases between them. CDR3 in DNA: TGCGCCAGCAGCTCTCAGACAGACTATGGCTACACCTTC. This encodes CASSSQTDYGYTF.

J is TRBJ2-3 and V is TRBV9; 12 nucleotides align to TRBD2. In germline, CDR1 is SGDLS, CDR2 YYNGEE. The CDR3 loop spans 15 amino acids. The V and J ends lost 6 bases and 6 bases, in that order; junction bases with no gene match: 8. CDR3 in amino acids: CASTRLAGEGDTQYF. The CDR3 region has the DNA TGTGCCAGCACCCGACTAGCGGGGGAAGGGGATACGCAGTATTTT.